These 31 T cell receptor beta chains were sequenced from one sample in a study of blood T cell repertoires in COVID-19. Sequencing was performed with immunoSEQ multiplex PCR; in TCRdb, only in-frame clones are kept and a portion is missing. The table records about 140,000 clones, around 81% of them present only once. Sequenced: PBMCs or T cells enriched from blood (not recorded which). These receptor sequences come from a woman in her thirties or forties who had recovered from COVID-19.

This chain joins TRBV18 and TRBJ1-6; D is perhaps TRBD1 (6 bases). CDR1 is KGHSH and CDR2 is LQKENI in the germline V gene. The CDR3 runs 13 residues. V was clipped by 4 bases and J by 16 bases, with 17 bases between them. The CDR3 bases are TGTGCCAGCTCACTACCGACAGGACATCGGCTCCACTTT. Protein sequence: CASSLPTGHRLHF.

The rearrangement uses TRBV5-1 and TRBJ2-5; D may be TRBD1 (5 bases). Germline V gene lookup returns CDR1 SGHRS and CDR2 YFSETQ. This CDR3 has 14 amino acids. V lost 4 bases and J 9 bases, leaving 19 bases between the germline ends. CDR3 nucleotide sequence: TGCGCCAGCAGCCCTGACAGCTCCCCTCCGGCCCAGTACTTC. The encoded protein is CASSPDSSPPAQYF.

The chain links TRBV10-3 to TRBJ2-2; TRBD1 might be the D (7 bases). Germline lookup yields CDR1 ENHRY and CDR2 SYGVKD. The V end was cut by 10 bases, the J end by 3 bases, with 12 bases between. There are 13 residues in the CDR3. The CDR3 protein is CANARGDTGELFF. For the CDR3, the DNA is TGTGCCAACGCCAGGGGGGACACCGGGGAGCTGTTTTTT.

This clone was seen once. The gene calls are TRBV27 and TRBJ1-4; maybe TRBD1 (6 bases). Trimming removed 2 bases from V and 4 bases from J, with 17 bases in between. The CDR3 consists of 17 residues. Germline CDR1 MNHEY, CDR2 SMNVEV (reference sequence). CDR3 coding DNA: TGTGCCAGCAGTTTAAGGGGGAGTAACGCCTATAATGAAAAACTGTTTTTT. It specifies CASSLRGSNAYNEKLFF.

Note on this clone: Additional DNA sequences in this sample encode the identical CDR3. V is TRBV18 and J is TRBJ1-5; D ambiguous. In germline, CDR1 is KGHSH, CDR2 LQKENI. V gave up 1 base and J gave up 2 bases, with 9 bases separating them. This CDR3 has 15 amino acids. The CDR3 protein is CASSPRGDGNQPQHF. CDR3 in DNA: TGTGCCAGCTCACCACGAGGAGACGGCAATCAGCCCCAGCATTTT.

V is TRBV29-1 and J is TRBJ1-1, with 8 nucleotides matching TRBD1. Germline loops: CDR1 SQVTM, CDR2 ANQGSEA. The junction had 4 bases not matched to a gene; V was cut back by 7 bases and J by 3 bases. The CDR3 has 12 residues. CDR3 coding DNA: TGCAGCGACCGACAGGGGTACACTGAAGCTTTCTTT. As protein: CSDRQGYTEAFF.

The J gene is TRBJ1-1, the V gene TRBV27, with D perhaps TRBD1 (5 bases). V was clipped by 5 bases and J by 7 bases, with 14 bases between them. CDR1 is MNHEY, CDR2 SMNVEV, per germline (reference sequence). This CDR3 region has 13 residues. The CDR3 here is CASSKGRRVEAFF. The CDR3 DNA is TGTGCCAGCAGTAAGGGACGGAGGGTTGAAGCTTTCTTT.

The J gene is TRBJ1-2, the V gene TRBV4-1, with 7 bases that match TRBD1. CDR3 size: 15 residues. J was trimmed by 6 bases and V by 4 bases; bases with no gene match: 11. Germline-derived CDR1 and CDR2 are MGHRA and YSYEKL. CDR3 region: CASSPGTAVGDGYTF. The CDR3 bases are TGCGCCAGCAGCCCCGGGACAGCGGTTGGGGATGGCTACACCTTC.

The rearrangement uses TRBV6-1 and TRBJ1-1; D is unclear. Germline assignment: CDR1 MNHNS and CDR2 SASEGT. V was shortened by 2 bases and J by 2 bases, with 15 bases between the two germline ends. This CDR3 region has 16 residues. The DNA of the CDR3 is TGTGCCAGCAGTGAACTTAGAGGCTTCAGCAACACTGAAGCTTTCTTT. It codes for CASSELRGFSNTEAFF.

This rearrangement joins TRBV18 to TRBJ1-1; TRBD1 matches 11 bases. This CDR3 spans 16 amino acids. V shed 6 bases and J 4 bases; nucleotides not matched to a gene: 10. The V gene's germline CDR1 is KGHSH and CDR2 LQKENI. DNA of the CDR3: TGTGCCAGCTCCCTAGGACAGGGGGCGAGCGGCACTGAAGCTTTCTTT. Translated: CASSLGQGASGTEAFF.

The genes are TRBV5-4 and TRBJ1-1, with a tentative D call TRBD1 (5 bases). Germline V CDR1 and CDR2: SGHNT, YYREEE (reference sequence). This CDR3 spans 13 amino acids. The V and J ends lost 0 bases and 6 bases respectively, with 9 bases between them. CDR3 region: CASSLAGIPEAFF. CDR3 sequence (DNA): TGTGCCAGCAGCTTGGCAGGGATACCTGAAGCTTTCTTT.

The chain recombines TRBV10-2 with TRBJ2-1, with 11 bases fitting TRBD2. Germline CDR1 is WSHSY and CDR2 is SAAADI. The CDR3 runs 17 residues. V was clipped by 4 bases and J by 4 bases; unmatched bases: 9. DNA of the CDR3: TGCGCCAGCAGTGGGACTAGCGGGCAGATAGGTTACAATGAGCAGTTCTTC. Translation gives CASSGTSGQIGYNEQFF.

The chain is built from TRBV23-1 and TRBJ1-2; D ambiguous. TRBV23-1 is sorted into the ORF group, with uncertain function. CDR3 length equals 12 residues. The V gene lost 8 bases and the J gene lost 7 bases, with 14 bases spanning the gap. The CDR3 sequence: CASPSAGFGYTF. The CDR3 DNA is TGCGCCAGCCCTTCAGCGGGTTTTGGCTACACCTTC.

The chain employs TRBV12-3 or TRBV12-4 and TRBJ1-2; weak D call: TRBD1 (5 bases). The CDR3 has 13 amino acids. The germline V and J ends were trimmed by 1 base and 5 bases, with 8 bases remaining between them. CDR3 nucleotide sequence: TGTGCCAGCAGTTTAGGGGGCGCGTATGGCTACACCTTC. It codes for CASSLGGAYGYTF.

V usage is TRBV27 and J usage is TRBJ2-7; D perhaps matches TRBD1 (5 bases). Deletions cut 8 bases from V and 6 bases from J, with 17 bases between. The CDR3 runs to 13 residues. Germline CDR1 is MNHEY and CDR2 is SMNVEV (reference sequence). CDR3 sequence reads: CASLGLSPPEQYF. CDR3 nucleotide sequence: TGTGCCAGCCTGGGGCTCTCGCCCCCCGAGCAGTACTTC.

The chain joins TRBV5-1 to TRBJ1-2; 7 bases are shared with TRBD1. From germline, CDR1 is SGHRS and CDR2 YFSETQ. J gave up 7 bases and V 3 bases, and 9 bases lay outside the gene matches. The CDR3 length is 14 residues. The CDR3 DNA reads TGCGCCAGCAGCTCCTTTACAGGGGACGGTGGCTACACCTTC. Protein product: CASSSFTGDGGYTF.

The V and J genes are TRBV28 and TRBJ1-1, with D unclear. V was clipped by 6 bases and J by 3 bases, with 14 bases between them. The V gene's germline CDR1 is MDHEN and CDR2 SYDVKM. The CDR3 sequence is 14 residues long. The CDR3 sequence is CASSPISTDTEAFF. CDR3 sequence (DNA): TGTGCCAGCAGCCCCATCTCCACGGACACTGAAGCTTTCTTT.

J is TRBJ2-3 and V is TRBV11-3, with D uncertain. Germline V CDR1 and CDR2: SGHNT, YENEEA. This CDR3 contains 14 residues. V lost 4 bases to trimming and J lost 5 bases, with 13 bases between them. CDR3 bases: TGTGCCAGCAGCTCTCGTGGTTCGGGAGATACGCAGTATTTT. Translation gives CASSSRGSGDTQYF.

The chain employs TRBV19 and TRBJ1-2; D is uncertain. Trimming cost V 4 bases and J 0 bases, with 9 bases left between them. CDR3 size: 14 residues. Germline CDR1 is LNHDA and CDR2 is SQIVND (reference sequence). CDR3 region: CASSTQASNYGYTF. In DNA, the CDR3 is TGTGCCAGTAGTACCCAGGCGTCTAACTATGGCTACACCTTC.

V and J are TRBV19 and TRBJ2-3; weak D call: TRBD1 (6 bases). V lost 6 bases to trimming and J lost 0 bases, with 13 bases between them. The CDR3 contains 15 residues. Germline V gene data show CDR1 as LNHDA and CDR2 as SQIVND (reference sequence). This CDR3 reads CASSPGQQSTDTQYF. CDR3 nucleotide sequence: TGTGCCAGTAGCCCCGGACAGCAAAGCACAGATACGCAGTATTTT. The variable domain in full, completed from reference TRBV19 and TRBJ2-3, reads DGGITQSPKYLFRKEGQNVTLSCEQNLNHDAMYWYRQDPGQGLRLIYYSQIVNDFQKGDIAEGYSVSREKKESFPLTVTSAQKNPTAFYLCASSPGQQSTDTQYFGPGTRLTVL.

The chain joins TRBV27 to TRBJ1-2; the match to TRBD1 covers 8 bases. J lost 8 bases, V lost 3 bases, and 8 bases had no gene match. The CDR3 has 14 residues. The germline CDR1 and CDR2 sequences are MNHEY and SMNVEV (reference sequence). For the CDR3, the DNA is TGTGCCAGCAGTTTCGGACAGGGAATACGAGGCTACACCTTC. Protein sequence: CASSFGQGIRGYTF.

This chain connects TRBV3-1 (or the pseudogene TRBV3-2) to TRBJ1-5; 12 nucleotides agree with TRBD1. The CDR3 has 18 residues. V lost 6 bases, J lost 1 base, and 10 bases stayed unmatched. In germline, CDR1 is LGHDT, CDR2 YNNKEL (reference sequence). This CDR3 is CASSSGTGGFWSNQPQHF. As DNA, the CDR3 is TGTGCCAGCAGTTCCGGGACAGGGGGCTTTTGGAGCAATCAGCCCCAGCATTTT.

The chain is built from TRBV19 and TRBJ1-1; D gene unclear. Germline V gene lookup returns CDR1 LNHDA and CDR2 SQIVND (reference sequence). V lost 7 bases, J lost 6 bases, and 9 bases lay in between. The CDR3 sequence is 11 residues long. The CDR3 nucleotides read TGTGCCAGTACAAGAGGATCTGAAGCTTTCTTT. Translated: CASTRGSEAFF. Full variable domain (rest looked up from reference TRBV19 and TRBJ1-1): DGGITQSPKYLFRKEGQNVTLSCEQNLNHDAMYWYRQDPGQGLRLIYYSQIVNDFQKGDIAEGYSVSREKKESFPLTVTSAQKNPTAFYLCASTRGSEAFFGQGTRLTVV.

V gene TRBV30 combines with J gene TRBJ1-1, with 10 bases identical to TRBD1. Germline CDR1 reads GTSNPN; CDR2 reads SVGIG (reference sequence). With 5 bases clipped from V and 1 base from J, the junction kept 1 base outside the gene matches. The CDR3 has 13 residues. This chain's CDR3 is CAWGTGANTEAFF. The CDR3 bases are TGTGCCTGGGGGACAGGGGCGAACACTGAAGCTTTCTTT.

The genes are TRBV6-5 and TRBJ1-1, with a weak D call TRBD1 (5 bases). Germline loops: CDR1 MNHEY, CDR2 SVGAGI. The CDR3 spans 14 residues. V was clipped by 2 bases and J by 5 bases, with 12 bases between them. The CDR3 loop reads CASSYGRGGTEAFF. The CDR3 DNA sequence: TGTGCCAGCAGTTACGGTCGGGGGGGGACTGAAGCTTTCTTT.

This chain uses TRBV19 with TRBJ1-5; D gene unclear. The germline V gene has CDR1 LNHDA and CDR2 SQIVND (reference sequence). Deletions cut 3 bases from V and 6 bases from J, with 12 bases between. The CDR3 consists of 14 residues. CDR3 sequence reads: CASSISGEGQPQHF. The CDR3 region has the DNA TGTGCCAGTAGTATCAGCGGGGAGGGTCAGCCCCAGCATTTT.

The chain carries TRBV5-4 and TRBJ1-3; TRBD1 might be the D (6 bases). Germline lookup yields CDR1 SGHNT and CDR2 YYREEE (reference sequence). V dropped 2 bases and J dropped 0 bases, with 9 bases sitting between them. The CDR3 consists of 15 residues. CDR3 nucleotides: TGTGCCAGCAGCTTACAGGGTCTCTCTGGAAACACCATATATTTT. The encoded protein is CASSLQGLSGNTIYF.

The V gene is TRBV19, the J gene TRBJ2-7; D possibly corresponds to TRBD2 (6 bases). Germline V gene lookup returns CDR1 LNHDA and CDR2 SQIVND (reference sequence). The CDR3 has 13 amino acids. V lost 3 bases and J lost 4, with 10 bases in between. The CDR3 region is CASSMGGIYEQYF. CDR3 in DNA: TGTGCCAGTAGTATGGGAGGCATATACGAGCAGTACTTC.

This clone showed up just once. The rearrangement uses TRBV2 and TRBJ2-5; 11 bases are shared with TRBD1. This CDR3 comprises 14 residues. V lost 5 bases and J lost 3; bases outside the gene matches: 2. The germline V gene has CDR1 SNHLY and CDR2 FYNNEI. CDR3 loop: CASSKGQGEETQYF. CDR3 nucleotides: TGTGCCAGCAGTAAGGGACAGGGGGAAGAGACCCAGTACTTC.

This clone was detected a few times. The chain couples TRBV2 to TRBJ1-5, with D maybe TRBD1 (5 bases). Germline V gives CDR1 SNHLY, CDR2 FYNNEI. This CDR3 is 14 amino acids long. The ends were cut back, 7 bases at V and 4 bases at J, with 14 bases in the middle. This chain's CDR3 is CASTLWGGNQPQHF. The CDR3 region has the DNA TGTGCCAGCACGCTCTGGGGGGGGAATCAGCCCCAGCATTTT.

V is TRBV5-1 and J is TRBJ1-5; TRBD1 matches 8 bases. After removal of 3 bases from V and 1 base from J, the junction contained 3 bases not matched to a gene. In germline, CDR1 is SGHRS, CDR2 YFSETQ. This CDR3 has 15 amino acids. CDR3 coding DNA: TGCGCCAGCAGCTATGACAGGGGAAGCAATCAGCCCCAGCATTTT. Its protein product is CASSYDRGSNQPQHF.